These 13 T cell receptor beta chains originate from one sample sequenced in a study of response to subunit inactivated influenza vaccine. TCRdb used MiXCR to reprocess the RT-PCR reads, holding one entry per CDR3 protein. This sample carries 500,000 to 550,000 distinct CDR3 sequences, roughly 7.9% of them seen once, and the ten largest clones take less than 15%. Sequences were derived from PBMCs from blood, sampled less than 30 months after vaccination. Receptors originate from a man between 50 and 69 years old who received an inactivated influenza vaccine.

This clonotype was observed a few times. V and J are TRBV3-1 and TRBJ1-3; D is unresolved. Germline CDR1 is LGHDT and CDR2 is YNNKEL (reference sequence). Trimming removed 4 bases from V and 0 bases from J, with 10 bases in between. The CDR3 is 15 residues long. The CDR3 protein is CASSPTAYSGNTIYF. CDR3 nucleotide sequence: TGTGCCAGCAGCCCGACTGCATACTCTGGAAACACCATATATTTT.

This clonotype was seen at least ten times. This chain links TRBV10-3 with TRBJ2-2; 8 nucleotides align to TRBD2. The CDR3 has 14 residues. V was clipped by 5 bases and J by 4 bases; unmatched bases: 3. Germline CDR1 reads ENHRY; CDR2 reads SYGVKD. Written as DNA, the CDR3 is TGTGCCATCAGTAGCGGGAGTGGCACCGGGGAGCTGTTTTTT. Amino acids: CAISSGSGTGELFF.

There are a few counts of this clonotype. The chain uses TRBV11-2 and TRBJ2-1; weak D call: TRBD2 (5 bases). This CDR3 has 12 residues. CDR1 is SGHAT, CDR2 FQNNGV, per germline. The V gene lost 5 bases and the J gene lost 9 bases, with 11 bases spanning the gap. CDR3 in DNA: TGTGCCAGCAGCCGGACTCAGCTTGAGCAGTTCTTC. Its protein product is CASSRTQLEQFF.

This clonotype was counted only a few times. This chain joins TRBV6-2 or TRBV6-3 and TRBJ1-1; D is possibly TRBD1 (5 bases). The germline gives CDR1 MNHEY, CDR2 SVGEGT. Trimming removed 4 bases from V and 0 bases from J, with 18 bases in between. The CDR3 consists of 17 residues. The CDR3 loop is CASSSPRGGIMNTEAFF. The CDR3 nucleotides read TGTGCCAGCAGTTCCCCGAGGGGAGGGATTATGAACACTGAAGCTTTCTTT.

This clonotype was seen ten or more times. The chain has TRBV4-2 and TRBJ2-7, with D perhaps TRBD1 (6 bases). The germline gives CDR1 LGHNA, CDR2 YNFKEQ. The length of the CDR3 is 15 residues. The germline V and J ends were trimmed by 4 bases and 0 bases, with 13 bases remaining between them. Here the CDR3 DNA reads TGTGCCAGCAGCCGTAACAGGGCATCCTCCTACGAGCAGTACTTC. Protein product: CASSRNRASSYEQYF.

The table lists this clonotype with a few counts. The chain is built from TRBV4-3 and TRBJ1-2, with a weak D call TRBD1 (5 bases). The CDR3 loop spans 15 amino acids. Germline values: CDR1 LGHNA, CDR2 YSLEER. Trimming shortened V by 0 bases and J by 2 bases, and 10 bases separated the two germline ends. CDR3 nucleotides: TGCGCCAGCAGCCAAGATTTCGACAGAAACTATGGCTACACCTTC. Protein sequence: CASSQDFDRNYGYTF.

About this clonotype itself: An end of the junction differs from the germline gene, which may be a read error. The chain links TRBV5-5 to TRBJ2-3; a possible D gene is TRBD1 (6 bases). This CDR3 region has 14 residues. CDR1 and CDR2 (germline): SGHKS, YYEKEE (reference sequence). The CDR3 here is CAISLGAGTDTQYF. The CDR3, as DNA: TGTGCCATCAGCTTGGGGGCCGGCACAGATACGCAGTATTTT. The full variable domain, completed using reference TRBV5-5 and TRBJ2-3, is DAGVTQSPTHLIKTRGQQVTLRCSPISGHKSVSWYQQVLGQGPQFIFQYYEKEERGRGNFPDRFSARQFPNYSSELNVNALLLGDSALYLCAISLGAGTDTQYFGPGTRLTVL.

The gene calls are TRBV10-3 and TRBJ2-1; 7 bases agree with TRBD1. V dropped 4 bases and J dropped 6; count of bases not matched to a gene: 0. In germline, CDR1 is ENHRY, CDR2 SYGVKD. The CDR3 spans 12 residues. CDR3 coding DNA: TGTGCCATCAGTGGGGACAGCAATGAGCAGTTCTTC. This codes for CAISGDSNEQFF.

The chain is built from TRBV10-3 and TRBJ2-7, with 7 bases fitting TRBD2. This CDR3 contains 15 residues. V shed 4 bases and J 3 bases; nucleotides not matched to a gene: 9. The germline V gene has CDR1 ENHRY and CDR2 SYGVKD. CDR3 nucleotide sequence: TGTGCCATCAGTGTGCCCGGGACTACCGACTACGAGCAGTACTTC. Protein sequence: CAISVPGTTDYEQYF.

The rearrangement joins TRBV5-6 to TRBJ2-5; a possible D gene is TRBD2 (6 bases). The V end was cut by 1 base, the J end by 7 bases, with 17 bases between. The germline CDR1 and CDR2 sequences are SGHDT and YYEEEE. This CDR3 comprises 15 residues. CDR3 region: CASSLWGRGGGTQYF. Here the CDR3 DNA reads TGTGCCAGCAGCTTGTGGGGACGGGGAGGAGGGACCCAGTACTTC.

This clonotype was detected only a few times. CDR3 bases: TGTGCCAGCAAGGCAGGGGGCACCGGGGAGCTGTTTTTT. Its translation: CASKAGGTGELFF. This chain connects TRBV14 to TRBJ2-2; 7 nucleotides match TRBD1. Germline lookup yields CDR1 SGHDN and CDR2 FVKESK. V shed 7 bases and J 4 bases; nucleotides not matched to a gene: 3. This CDR3 region has 13 residues. The full variable domain, with the rest looked up from reference TRBV14 and TRBJ2-2, is EAGVTQFPSHSVIEKGQTVTLRCDPISGHDNLYWYRRVMGKEIKFLLHFVKESKQDESGMPNNRFLAERTGGTYSTLKVQPAELEDSGVYFCASKAGGTGELFFGEGSRLTVL.

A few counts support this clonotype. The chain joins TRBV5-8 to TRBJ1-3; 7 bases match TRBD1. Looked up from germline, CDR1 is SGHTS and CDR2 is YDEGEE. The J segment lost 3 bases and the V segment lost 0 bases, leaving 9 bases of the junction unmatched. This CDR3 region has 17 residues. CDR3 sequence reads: CASSLAETGKFGNTIYF. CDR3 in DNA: TGTGCCAGCAGCTTGGCCGAGACAGGGAAATTTGGAAACACCATATATTTT.

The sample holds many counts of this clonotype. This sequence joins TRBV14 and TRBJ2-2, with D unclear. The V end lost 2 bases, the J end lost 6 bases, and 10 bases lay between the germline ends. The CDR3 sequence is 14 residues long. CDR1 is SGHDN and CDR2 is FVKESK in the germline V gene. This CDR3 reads CASSQSPLAGELFF. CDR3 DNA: TGTGCCAGCAGCCAAAGTCCCTTGGCCGGGGAGCTGTTTTTT.